Below, 3 T cell receptor beta chains from the same sample are listed, as sequenced in a study of blood T cell repertoires in COVID-19. Some clones are missing from TCRdb's copy, which holds only in-frame ones; the method was immunoSEQ multiplex PCR. The sample holds 200,000 to 250,000 clones, 80% seen once. The material sequenced was peripheral blood. Receptors originate from a woman between 65 and 79 years old with acute or convalescent COVID-19.

The chain links TRBV28 to TRBJ2-7, with 8 bases lining up with TRBD2. Germline V gene sequence: CDR1 MDHEN, CDR2 SYDVKM. With V trimmed by 4 bases and J by 2 bases, 7 bases remained unmatched. The CDR3 is 15 residues long. Here the CDR3 DNA reads TGTGCCAGCAGTTCAGCGGGAGAGGGGGCCTACGAGCAGTACTTC. Translating it yields CASSSAGEGAYEQYF.

This chain links TRBV4-2 with TRBJ2-5, with D perhaps TRBD1 (7 bases). V was cut by 0 bases and J by 5 bases, with 10 bases left in between. The germline V gene encodes CDR1 LGHNA and CDR2 YNFKEQ. There are 14 residues in the CDR3. The CDR3 region is CASSQEQGRETQYF. DNA for the CDR3: TGTGCCAGCAGCCAAGAACAGGGGAGGGAGACCCAGTACTTC.

V and J are TRBV7-8 and TRBJ2-5, with 9 bases identical to TRBD1. After removal of 1 base from V and 2 bases from J, the junction contained 5 bases not matched to a gene. The CDR3 spans 16 residues. The germline V gene encodes CDR1 SGHVS and CDR2 FQNEAQ. The CDR3 here is CASSLVHRGRQETQYF. For the CDR3, the DNA is TGTGCCAGCAGCTTAGTACACAGGGGGCGTCAAGAGACCCAGTACTTC. Filled out from reference TRBV7-8 and TRBJ2-5, the complete variable domain reads GAGVSQSPRYKVAKRGQDVALRCDPISGHVSLFWYQQALGQGPEFLTYFQNEAQLDKSGLPSDRFFAERPEGSVSTLKIQRTQQEDSAVYLCASSLVHRGRQETQYFGPGTRLLVL.